The 19 T cell receptor beta chains below all came from one sample that was sequenced in a study of shared clonotypes between healthy human individuals. This table comes from immunoSEQ multiplex PCR, and its TCRdb copy is limited to in-frame clones, with some not included. Counted here are 950,000 to 1,300,000 clones, about 77% occurring once; the ten biggest clones make up nearly 1.5%. The sample taken for sequencing was memory CD4+ T cells sorted from blood. Subset here: CD45RA-negative fraction. These receptors were collected from a man younger than 35 in good health.

The sample holds many counts of this clone. The V gene is TRBV9, the J gene TRBJ2-1; 9 nucleotides line up with TRBD2. Per the germline V gene, CDR1 is SGDLS and CDR2 is YYNGEE. V shed 4 bases, J shed 7 bases, and the junction held 15 bases outside the gene matches. The CDR3 contains 17 residues. The CDR3 DNA reads TGTGCCAGCAGCCCCAGGGGGGTAGCGGGGGTCTCAAATGAGCAGTTCTTC. Translating it yields CASSPRGVAGVSNEQFF.

The chain combines TRBV7-2 with TRBJ2-3; 9 nucleotides line up with TRBD2. The CDR3 runs 16 residues. Germline V CDR1 and CDR2: SGHTA, FQGNSA. Trimming cost V 5 bases and J 3 bases; bases outside gene matches: 9. The CDR3 sequence is CASSHYGTSLTDTQYF. As DNA, the CDR3 is TGTGCCAGCAGCCATTACGGGACTAGCTTGACAGATACGCAGTATTTT.

Turning to this clone: This sample also contains other DNA sequences that code for the same CDR3. The V gene is TRBV29-1, the J gene TRBJ1-5; D gene ambiguous. The CDR3 runs 12 residues. Germline-derived CDR1 and CDR2 are SQVTM and ANQGSEA. V was clipped by 7 bases and J by 4 bases, with 11 bases between them. CDR3 sequence reads: CSAGDGNQPQHF. The CDR3 DNA reads as TGCAGCGCCGGCGACGGAAATCAGCCCCAGCATTTT.

The chain joins TRBV10-3 to TRBJ2-2; D may be TRBD1 (6 bases). Germline CDR1 is ENHRY and CDR2 is SYGVKD. Trimming removed 7 bases at V and 1 base at J, with 10 bases between. The CDR3 has 14 amino acids. CDR3 sequence (DNA): TGTGCCATCAAGGGGGAGCGGAACACCGGGGAGCTGTTTTTT. This codes for CAIKGERNTGELFF.

The chain recombines TRBV18 with TRBJ1-4; 11 bases map to TRBD1. The germline V gene has CDR1 KGHSH and CDR2 LQKENI. This CDR3 has 20 amino acids. The V and J ends lost 3 bases and 8 bases, in that order; junction bases with no gene match: 20. The CDR3 DNA reads as TGTGCCAGCTCACCCATCAATACGGCCGGACAGGGGGCGCGGTACGAAAAACTGTTTTTT. Residues: CASSPINTAGQGARYEKLFF. Based on the CDR3 plus reference TRBV18 and TRBJ1-4, the full variable domain is NAGVMQNPRHLVRRRGQEARLRCSPMKGHSHVYWYRQLPEEGLKFMVYLQKENIIDESGMPKERFSAEFPKEGPSILRIQQVVRGDSAAYFCASSPINTAGQGARYEKLFFGSGTQLSVL.

This clone has more than one count but fewer than ten. J is TRBJ1-2 and V is TRBV2; 8 bases agree with TRBD1. Losses at the gene ends were 5 bases for V and 0 bases for J; bases not matched to a gene: 2. The CDR3 length is 14 residues. Germline assignment: CDR1 SNHLY and CDR2 FYNNEI. CDR3 sequence: CASSKDRANYGYTF. CDR3 DNA sequence: TGTGCCAGCAGTAAGGACAGGGCTAACTATGGCTACACCTTC.

This clone has more than one count but fewer than ten. A much larger clone lies one base from this, so it may be a read error. The identical CDR3 is also encoded by other nucleotide sequences in the sample. The rearrangement links TRBV27 to TRBJ2-6; no clear D. V gave up 3 bases and J gave up 0 bases, with 3 bases separating them. This CDR3 comprises 14 residues. Germline CDR1 MNHEY, CDR2 SMNVEV (reference sequence). Here the CDR3 reads CASSFYSGANVLTF. The CDR3 coding sequence is TGTGCCAGCAGTTTCTACTCTGGGGCCAACGTCCTGACTTTC.

This chain joins TRBV4-1 and TRBJ2-2; perhaps TRBD1 as D (5 bases). V was pared by 1 base and J by 2 bases, with 8 bases between. The CDR3 extends over 15 amino acids. From germline, CDR1 is MGHRA and CDR2 YSYEKL. CDR3 region: CASSQVDRNTGELFF. The CDR3 region has the DNA TGCGCCAGCAGCCAAGTAGACAGAAACACCGGGGAGCTGTTTTTT.

J is TRBJ2-5 and V is TRBV9; D possibly corresponds to TRBD2 (5 bases). Germline CDR1 is SGDLS and CDR2 is YYNGEE. V was cut by 0 bases and J by 4 bases, with 10 bases left in between. There are 14 residues in the CDR3. The CDR3 bases are TGTGCCAGCAGCGTAGGTTCCGGGGTAGAGACCCAGTACTTC. Its protein product is CASSVGSGVETQYF.

The genes are TRBV19 and TRBJ2-2; the D call may be TRBD1 or TRBD2 (5 bases each). This CDR3 is 13 amino acids long. CDR1 is LNHDA and CDR2 is SQIVND in the germline V gene (reference sequence). V was cut by 7 bases and J by 3 bases, with 9 bases left in between. Here the CDR3 DNA reads TGTGCCAGTACGGGGCGAGACACCGGGGAGCTGTTTTTT. This encodes CASTGRDTGELFF.

In this sample, this clone turned up a few times. The sample holds other DNA sequences that translate to the same CDR3. The chain joins TRBV19 to TRBJ2-2, with 13 bases lining up with TRBD2. V shed 7 bases, J shed 5 bases, and the junction held 1 base outside the gene matches. Germline-derived CDR1 and CDR2 are LNHDA and SQIVND (reference sequence). The CDR3 length is 14 residues. CDR3 in amino acids: CASTGLAGTGELFF. The DNA of the CDR3 is TGTGCCAGTACGGGACTAGCGGGAACCGGGGAGCTGTTTTTT.

The count of this clone is one. This sample also contains other DNA sequences that code for the same CDR3. CDR3 DNA sequence: TGTGCCAGCAGCGAGGGACGTGAGACCCAGTACTTC. It yields the protein CASSEGRETQYF. This chain links TRBV2 with TRBJ2-5, with D perhaps being TRBD1 or TRBD2 (5 bases each). The CDR3 is 12 amino acids. V lost 6 bases to trimming and J lost 5 bases, with 10 bases between them. In germline, CDR1 is SNHLY, CDR2 FYNNEI.

J is TRBJ1-5 and V is TRBV2, with D maybe TRBD1 (5 bases). V was pared by 7 bases and J by 5 bases, with 18 bases between. Germline loops: CDR1 SNHLY, CDR2 FYNNEI. The CDR3 is made up of 15 amino acids. This CDR3 reads CASTTGTQGYQPQHF. CDR3 nucleotide sequence: TGTGCCAGCACCACCGGGACCCAAGGATATCAGCCCCAGCATTTT.

V gene TRBV28 combines with J gene TRBJ1-1, with D hard to call. The CDR3 loop spans 12 amino acids. The germline gives CDR1 MDHEN, CDR2 SYDVKM. V was clipped by 6 bases and J by 5 bases, with 10 bases between them. The CDR3 coding sequence is TGTGCCAGCAGGGCGGGGAGTACTGAAGCTTTCTTT. Encoded protein: CASRAGSTEAFF.

The table lists this clone with a few counts. The chain links TRBV28 to TRBJ1-2; 7 bases agree with TRBD1. Looked up from germline, CDR1 is MDHEN and CDR2 is SYDVKM. J lost 2 bases, V lost 6 bases, and 9 bases had no gene match. This CDR3 comprises 15 residues. For the CDR3, the DNA is TGTGCCAGCAGACATAATAGACAGGGCAACTATGGCTACACCTTC. Residues: CASRHNRQGNYGYTF.

This clone was seen a single time. The chain uses TRBV27 and TRBJ2-1; the D is unclear. Germline V gene sequence: CDR1 MNHEY, CDR2 SMNVEV (reference sequence). V was shortened by 3 bases and J by 5 bases, with 8 bases between the two germline ends. The length of the CDR3 is 13 residues. As DNA, the CDR3 is TGTGCCAGCAGTTTCAGACGTAACAATGAGCAGTTCTTC. Residues: CASSFRRNNEQFF.

J is TRBJ2-1 and V is TRBV7-6, with 8 bases matching TRBD1. CDR1 and CDR2 (germline): SGHVS, FNYEAQ. V trimming: 5 bases; J trimming: 12 bases; junction bases outside the gene matches: 6. This CDR3 comprises 12 residues. CDR3 region: CASSGRQGWQFF. DNA of the CDR3: TGTGCCAGCAGCGGTCGACAGGGGTGGCAGTTCTTC.

The chain couples TRBV5-4 to TRBJ2-1, with 8 positions matching TRBD2. Germline assignment: CDR1 SGHNT and CDR2 YYREEE (reference sequence). This CDR3 region has 15 residues. With V trimmed by 3 bases and J by 4 bases, 6 bases remained unmatched. DNA for the CDR3: TGTGCCAGCAGCTATCGGGCTAGCGGGTACAATGAGCAGTTCTTC. Its translation: CASSYRASGYNEQFF.

The chain joins TRBV2 to TRBJ2-5; D perhaps matches TRBD2 (6 bases). V was shortened by 3 bases and J by 4 bases, with 12 bases between the two germline ends. This CDR3 region has 14 residues. The germline V gene has CDR1 SNHLY and CDR2 FYNNEI. This CDR3 reads CASSDARLGETQYF. The CDR3 nucleotides are TGTGCCAGCAGTGACGCCCGACTAGGAGAGACCCAGTACTTC.